This T cell receptor beta chain emerged from a study of T cells in narcolepsy. TCRdb's copy holds only in-frame clones and misses some; the assay was immunoSEQ multiplex PCR. Of about 22,000 clones detected, about 80% appear once; the ten largest clones hold roughly 4.1%. The CDR3 loop spans 17 amino acids. After removal of 1 base from V and 0 bases from J, the junction contained 5 bases not matched to a gene. The germline V gene has CDR1 SGHVS and CDR2 FQNEAQ. The clonotype was recovered from a human donor in good health. The material sequenced was memory (CD45RA-) CD4+ T cells from blood. The chain joins TRBV7-8 to TRBJ2-5, with 10 bases that match TRBD2. The CDR3 bases are TGTGCCAGCAGCTTAGGGCTAGCGGGGGCCTACCAAGAGACCCAGTACTTC. Amino acids: CASSLGLAGAYQETQYF.